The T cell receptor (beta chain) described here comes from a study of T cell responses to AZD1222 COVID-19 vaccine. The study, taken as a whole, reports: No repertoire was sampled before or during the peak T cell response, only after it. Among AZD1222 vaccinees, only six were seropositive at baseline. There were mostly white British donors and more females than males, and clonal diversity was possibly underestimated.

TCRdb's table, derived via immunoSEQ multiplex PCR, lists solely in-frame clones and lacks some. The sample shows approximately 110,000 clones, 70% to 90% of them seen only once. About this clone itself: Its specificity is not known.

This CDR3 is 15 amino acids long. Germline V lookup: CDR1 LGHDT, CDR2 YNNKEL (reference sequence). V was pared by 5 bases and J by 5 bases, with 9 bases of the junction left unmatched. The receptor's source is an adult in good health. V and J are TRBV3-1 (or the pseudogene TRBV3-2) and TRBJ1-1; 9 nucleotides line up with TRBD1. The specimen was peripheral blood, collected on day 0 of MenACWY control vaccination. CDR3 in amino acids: CASSYRQGVETEAFF. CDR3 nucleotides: TGTGCCAGCAGCTATCGACAGGGGGTGGAAACTGAAGCTTTCTTT.